These T cell receptor beta chains were read from a single sample in a study of tumor-infiltrating lymphocytes in localized non-small cell lung cancer. Profiled with immunoSEQ multiplex PCR; TCRdb holds only in-frame clones, not every one. Among about 16,000 clones listed, over 55% were seen once. The sample was lung tumor tissue. These receptors were taken from a human donor with non-small cell lung cancer. The CDR3 runs from the conserved cysteine through the conserved F or W. Each record gives: V gene, D gene, CDR3 protein. The D gene is left open where the match is weak.

TRBV9 TRBD2 CASSTGLAGGINEQYF
TRBV7-9 . CASSLSGSGQPQHF
TRBV10-1 . CASSASIGGELFF
TRBV7-2 . CASKRSGSANVLTF
TRBV7-9 . CASSLSPLGDTEAFF
TRBV11-3 . CASSGRGGGGSSYNSPLHF
TRBV19 . CASCPSGASGELFF
TRBV29-1 TRBD1 CSVDLAGGSGNIQYF
TRBV19 . CASSMEVRMNTEAFF
TRBV7-9 TRBD2 CASSLASGSYEQYF
TRBV19 TRBD1 CASSITLIRDRVEDTEAFF
TRBV7-2 . CASSLGTDTQYF
TRBV19 . CASSQGGNNEQFF
TRBV30 . CAWSGVGTYAEAFF
TRBV9 . CASSPLSWPTEAFF
TRBV9 . CASSVDGVVGTEAFF
TRBV30 TRBD2 CAWMRASGRTAYNEQFF
TRBV29-1 . CSVGGGNGNTEAFF
TRBV27 . CASSLKRNYGYTF
TRBV15 TRBD1 CATSRGTGKNIQYF
TRBV28 . CASSFSLDGYEQYF
TRBV6-6 TRBD1 CASKVTGENTEAFF
TRBV4-3 TRBD1 CASSYDRGRTYGYTF
TRBV29-1 . CSVEKQLNTGELFF
TRBV29-1 . CSVVQGNYGYTF
TRBV6-4 . CASSLQGGGYNEQFF
TRBV2 TRBD2 CASSGAEWEGLQDTQYF
TRBV7-6 TRBD1 CAKPPGQFHYMNTEAFF
TRBV25-1 . CASSGGLSTDTQYF
TRBV5-6 . CASSLESYEQYF
TRBV5-5 . CASSSDSWAYNEQFF
TRBV7-7 . CASSRLVGDIQYF
TRBV5-8 . CASSLKYSISTDTQYF
TRBV29-1 . CSVDDRSSKNTGELFF
TRBV6-7 . CASRLGFRTEAFF
TRBV28 . CASSQQRETLTAFF
TRBV6-5 . CAIGHPGNQPQHF
TRBV7-2 . CASSLNSMETQYF
TRBV4-3 TRBD2 CASSQGIPAGGKSTGELFF
TRBV4-2 . CASSEGQRQPQHF
TRBV4-2 . CASSLEMGVAFF
TRBV2 . CASRGVDTEAFF
TRBV6-1 . CASMRGSSPLHF
TRBV10-3 . CAIRGQQNTEAFF
TRBV2 . CASSTNRGHGELFF
TRBV7-9 TRBD1 CASSLTGGYGTEAFF
TRBV28 TRBD2 CATSAAGVGYYEQYF
TRBV14 . CASSPLASWAGELFF
TRBV13 . CASSLGRIYEQYF
TRBV10-3 . CAISGGPDTQYF
TRBV19 TRBD2 CASSAGTSGRNNEQFF
TRBV7-2 . CASSLASPPEYSNEQFF
TRBV29-1 TRBD2 CSVRASGSLETQYF
TRBV30 . CARDTNSGNTIYF
TRBV6-1 . CASSGDFTYEQYF
TRBV10-3 . CATSGPRTEAFF
TRBV19 TRBD1 CASREQGATRRTDTQYF
TRBV7-9 . CASSLAVDTQYF
TRBV6-1 . CASKTENYGYTF
TRBV6-5 . CASSYVSTGYTEAFF